A single sample is the source of the 15 T cell receptor beta chains below, sequenced in a study of a mutant IDH1 vaccine in newly diagnosed glioma. Regarding time point: week 23, last vaccination. Each dose delivered 300 ug of mutant IDH1 20-mer peptide subcutaneously with imiquimod. Antigens for these TCRs are unknown. This table comes from immunoSEQ multiplex PCR, and its TCRdb copy is limited to in-frame clones, with some not included. The data contain about 55,000 clones, approximately 80% of them singletons. Here the sequenced sample was PBMCs, taken from a glioma patient whose treatment included an IDH1 peptide vaccine. The receptors were gathered from a man aged 35 to 55 with glioma.

This chain joins TRBV6-5 and TRBJ1-1, with D hard to call. Trimming cost V 7 bases and J 5 bases, with 14 bases left between them. The CDR3 contains 13 residues. Germline assignment: CDR1 MNHEY and CDR2 SVGAGI. As DNA, the CDR3 is TGTGCCAGCACCACTCGTCACGGGACTGAAGCTTTCTTT. Its translation: CASTTRHGTEAFF.

A single count supports this clone. This chain uses TRBV27 with TRBJ2-3, with D possibly TRBD1 on 6 matching bases. The CDR3 is 12 residues long. Germline V gene lookup returns CDR1 MNHEY and CDR2 SMNVEV (reference sequence). V shed 6 bases and J shed 8 bases, with 12 bases lying between them. In nucleotides, the CDR3 is TGTGCCAGCAGCAGGGGAATTGGTACGCAGTATTTT. Amino acids: CASSRGIGTQYF.

This sequence joins TRBV5-1 and TRBJ1-2; TRBD1 matches at 7 bases. The germline gives CDR1 SGHRS, CDR2 YFSETQ. The CDR3 spans 13 residues. After removal of 7 bases from V and 5 bases from J, the junction contained 8 bases not matched to a gene. CDR3 coding DNA: TGCGCCAGCGGACAGGCAGGGGAGTATGGCTACACCTTC. This encodes CASGQAGEYGYTF.

J is TRBJ2-7 and V is TRBV6-5, with D hard to call. The germline V and J ends were trimmed by 5 bases and 3 bases, with 8 bases remaining between them. Germline CDR1 reads MNHEY; CDR2 reads SVGAGI. This CDR3 comprises 12 residues. CDR3 residues: CASSVDDYEQYF. The CDR3, as DNA: TGTGCCAGCAGTGTGGACGACTACGAGCAGTACTTC.

This clone is classed as medium-sized. The rearrangement joins TRBV7-2 to TRBJ1-2; D not resolved. Germline loops: CDR1 SGHTA, CDR2 FQGNSA. Trimming removed 2 bases from V and 6 bases from J, with 13 bases in between. The CDR3 is 14 residues long. CDR3 DNA: TGTGCCAGCAGCTTAAGCGGGAGGCCGCATGGCTACACCTTC. This encodes CASSLSGRPHGYTF.

The chain carries TRBV6-4 and TRBJ1-2, with 7 bases fitting TRBD1. The CDR3 has 15 amino acids. CDR1 is MRHNA and CDR2 is SNTAGT in the germline V gene. Trimming at V came to 2 bases and at J to 5 bases, leaving 8 bases not matched to a gene. The CDR3 DNA is TGTGCCAGCAGTGACGGGAACAGGGGCACGTATGGCTACACCTTC. Its translation: CASSDGNRGTYGYTF.

This sequence joins TRBV30 and TRBJ2-7; 9 bases match TRBD2. The CDR3 totals 14 residues. Germline CDR1 and CDR2: GTSNPN and SVGIG (reference sequence). Trimming cost V 5 bases and J 1 base; bases outside gene matches: 6. CDR3 coding DNA: TGTGCCTGGCGTTTAGCGGGGGCATCCTACGAGCAGTACTTC. Protein product: CAWRLAGASYEQYF.

J is TRBJ1-5 and V is TRBV4-1; no clear D gene. Per germline, CDR1 MGHRA and CDR2 YSYEKL. V lost 4 bases and J lost 0, with 16 bases in between. The CDR3 loop spans 17 amino acids. CDR3 in DNA: TGCGCCAGCAGCCCCCATCGTTCAGGTTATAGCAATCAGCCCCAGCATTTT. Its protein product is CASSPHRSGYSNQPQHF.

V usage is TRBV6-1 and J usage is TRBJ1-4; D is uncertain. Trimming pared 7 bases from V and 13 bases from J, leaving 13 bases between. Germline V gene data show CDR1 as MNHNS and CDR2 as SASEGT. This CDR3 spans 11 amino acids. In DNA form, the CDR3 reads TGTGCCAGCATGACTTGGGATTTACTGTTTTTT. It specifies CASMTWDLLFF.

In this sample, this clone turned up a few times. V gene TRBV6-1 combines with J gene TRBJ1-1, with no clear D. The CDR3 totals 14 residues. Germline values: CDR1 MNHNS, CDR2 SASEGT. The V end lost 8 bases, the J end lost 1 base, and 14 bases lay between the germline ends. The CDR3 sequence: CASSGDARNTEAFF. CDR3 nucleotide sequence: TGTGCCAGCTCTGGAGATGCCCGGAACACTGAAGCTTTCTTT.

The J gene is TRBJ2-5, the V gene TRBV29-1; possibly TRBD1 or TRBD2 for D (6 bases each). This CDR3 has 14 amino acids. Germline V gene lookup returns CDR1 SQVTM and CDR2 ANQGSEA. V lost 5 bases, J lost 5 bases, and 18 bases lay in between. CDR3 region: CSVSGSGAWETQYF. In nucleotides, the CDR3 is TGCAGCGTTTCGGGTTCGGGGGCCTGGGAGACCCAGTACTTC.

This chain uses TRBV19 with TRBJ2-1; the match to TRBD2 covers 9 bases. This CDR3 is built from 15 residues. Germline V CDR1 and CDR2: LNHDA, SQIVND (reference sequence). The V gene end was trimmed by 5 bases and the J gene end by 4 bases; junction bases not matched to a gene: 6. The CDR3 spells CASSDVAGVYNEQFF. CDR3 nucleotide sequence: TGTGCCAGTAGTGACGTAGCGGGGGTGTACAATGAGCAGTTCTTC.

The V call is TRBV4-1, the J call TRBJ1-2; D remains ambiguous. V shed 1 base and J shed 4 bases, with 10 bases lying between them. The CDR3 totals 14 residues. Germline V gives CDR1 MGHRA, CDR2 YSYEKL. The CDR3 spells CASSQAGPVYGYTF. Written as DNA, the CDR3 is TGCGCCAGCAGCCAAGCCGGACCAGTCTATGGCTACACCTTC.

This clone was observed a handful of times. This chain joins TRBV6-5 and TRBJ2-7; no clear D. The CDR3 contains 11 residues. The V end was cut by 6 bases, the J end by 3 bases, with 6 bases between. CDR1 and CDR2 (germline): MNHEY, SVGAGI. CDR3 residues: CASSLNYEQYF. The CDR3 DNA reads TGTGCCAGCAGCCTAAACTACGAGCAGTACTTC.

The rearrangement joins TRBV5-6 to TRBJ2-7; possibly TRBD1 or TRBD2 for D (5 bases each). This CDR3 contains 13 residues. V was shortened by 4 bases and J by 7 bases, with 15 bases between the two germline ends. Per the germline V gene, CDR1 is SGHDT and CDR2 is YYEEEE. The CDR3 DNA is TGTGCCAGCAGCCAAGCCCCGGGGCGTGAGCAGTACTTC. Protein: CASSQAPGREQYF. Full variable domain (remainder filled in from reference TRBV5-6 and TRBJ2-7): DAGVTQSPTHLIKTRGQQVTLRCSPKSGHDTVSWYQQALGQGPQFIFQYYEEEERQRGNFPDRFSGHQFPNYSSELNVNALLLGDSALYLCASSQAPGREQYFGPGTRLTVT.